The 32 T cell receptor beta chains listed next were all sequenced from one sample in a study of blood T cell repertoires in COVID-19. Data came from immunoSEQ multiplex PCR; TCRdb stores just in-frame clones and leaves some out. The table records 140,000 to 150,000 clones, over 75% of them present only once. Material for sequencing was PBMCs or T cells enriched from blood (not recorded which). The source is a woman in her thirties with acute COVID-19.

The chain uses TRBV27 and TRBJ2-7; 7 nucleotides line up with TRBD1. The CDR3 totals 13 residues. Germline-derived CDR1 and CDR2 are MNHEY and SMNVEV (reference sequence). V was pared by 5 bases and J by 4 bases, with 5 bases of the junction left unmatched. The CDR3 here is CASSRDRRYEQYF. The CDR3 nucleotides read TGTGCCAGCAGTCGGGACAGACGATACGAGCAGTACTTC.

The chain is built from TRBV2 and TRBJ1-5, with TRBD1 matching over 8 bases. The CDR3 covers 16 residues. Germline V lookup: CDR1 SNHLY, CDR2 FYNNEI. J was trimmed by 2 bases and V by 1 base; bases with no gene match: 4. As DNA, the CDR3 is TGTGCCAGCAGTGAAGGGTGGGGACAGGGCAATCAGCCCCAGCATTTT. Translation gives CASSEGWGQGNQPQHF.

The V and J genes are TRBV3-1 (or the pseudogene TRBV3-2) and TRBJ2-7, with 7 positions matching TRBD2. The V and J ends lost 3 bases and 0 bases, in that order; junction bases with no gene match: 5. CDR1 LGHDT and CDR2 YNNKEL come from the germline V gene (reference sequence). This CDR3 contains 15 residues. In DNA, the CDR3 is TGTGCCAGCAGCCAGGCGGCGGGAGCCTCCTACGAGCAGTACTTC. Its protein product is CASSQAAGASYEQYF.

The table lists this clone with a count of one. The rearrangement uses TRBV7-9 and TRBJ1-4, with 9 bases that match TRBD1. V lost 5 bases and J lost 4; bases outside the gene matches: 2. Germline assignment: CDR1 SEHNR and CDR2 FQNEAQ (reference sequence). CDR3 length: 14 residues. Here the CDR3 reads CASSLTGGNEKLFF. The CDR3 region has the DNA TGTGCCAGCAGCCTGACAGGGGGTAATGAAAAACTGTTTTTT.

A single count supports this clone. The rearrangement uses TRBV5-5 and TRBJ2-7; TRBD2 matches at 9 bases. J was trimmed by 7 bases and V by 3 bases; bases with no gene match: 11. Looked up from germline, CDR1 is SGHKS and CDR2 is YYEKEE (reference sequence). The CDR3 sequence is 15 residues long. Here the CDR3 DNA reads TGTGCCAGCAGCTCCCCGGGACTAGCTTTAGGGGAGCAGTACTTC. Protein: CASSSPGLALGEQYF.

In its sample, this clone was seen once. The CDR3 DNA sequence: TGTGCCAGCAGCGTAACAGAAGGAGGCGGGAGTATTGAGTTCTTC. It is translated as CASSVTEGGGSIEFF. The rearrangement links TRBV9 to TRBJ2-1, with TRBD2 matching over 7 bases. Germline CDR1 and CDR2: SGDLS and YYNGEE. With V trimmed by 1 base and J by 14 bases, 15 bases remained unmatched. This CDR3 comprises 15 residues.

CDR3 sequence: CSALAGGLGEQFF. CDR3 DNA sequence: TGCAGCGCTCTAGCGGGAGGGCTGGGTGAGCAGTTCTTC. This chain links TRBV29-1 with TRBJ2-1, with 12 bases lining up with TRBD2. The V gene's germline CDR1 is SQVTM and CDR2 ANQGSEA. Trimming took 7 bases from V and 9 from J; bases not matched to a gene: 7. There are 13 residues in the CDR3.

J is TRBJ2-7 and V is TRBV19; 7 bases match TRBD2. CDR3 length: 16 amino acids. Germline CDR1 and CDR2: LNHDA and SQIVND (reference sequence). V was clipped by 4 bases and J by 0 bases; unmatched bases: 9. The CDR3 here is CASSSIWGGSSYEQYF. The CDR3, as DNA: TGTGCCAGTAGTAGCATCTGGGGGGGAAGCTCCTACGAGCAGTACTTC.

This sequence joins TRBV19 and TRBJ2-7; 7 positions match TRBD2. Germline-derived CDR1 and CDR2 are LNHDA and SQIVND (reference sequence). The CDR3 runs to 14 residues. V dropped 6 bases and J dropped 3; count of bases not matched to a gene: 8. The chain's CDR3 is CASRESGKGYEQYF. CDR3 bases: TGTGCCAGTAGGGAGAGCGGGAAGGGCTACGAGCAGTACTTC.

CDR3 protein: CASSSIGGGTEAFF. As DNA, the CDR3 is TGTGCCAGCAGTTCAATCGGAGGAGGCACTGAAGCTTTCTTT. The chain employs TRBV27 and TRBJ1-1; no definite D call. The CDR3 length is 14 residues. V was clipped by 4 bases and J by 4 bases, with 13 bases between them. The V gene's germline CDR1 is MNHEY and CDR2 SMNVEV (reference sequence).

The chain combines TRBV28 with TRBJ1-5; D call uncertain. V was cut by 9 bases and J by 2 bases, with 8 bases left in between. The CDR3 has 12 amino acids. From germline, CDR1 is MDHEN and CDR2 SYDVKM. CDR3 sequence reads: CASLTGNQPQHF. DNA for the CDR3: TGTGCCAGTCTTACGGGCAATCAGCCCCAGCATTTT.

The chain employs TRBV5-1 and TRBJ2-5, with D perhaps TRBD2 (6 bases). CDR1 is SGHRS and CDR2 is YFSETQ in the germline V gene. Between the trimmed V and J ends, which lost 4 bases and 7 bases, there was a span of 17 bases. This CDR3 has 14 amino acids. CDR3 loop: CASSLGPKEGTQYF. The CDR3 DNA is TGCGCCAGCAGCCTAGGACCGAAGGAGGGGACCCAGTACTTC.

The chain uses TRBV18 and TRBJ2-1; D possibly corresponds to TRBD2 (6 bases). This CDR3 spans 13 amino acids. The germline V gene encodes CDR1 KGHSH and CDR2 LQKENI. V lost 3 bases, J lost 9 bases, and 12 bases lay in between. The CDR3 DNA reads TGTGCCAGCTCACCTAGGACTAAATCTGAGCAGTTCTTC. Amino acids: CASSPRTKSEQFF.

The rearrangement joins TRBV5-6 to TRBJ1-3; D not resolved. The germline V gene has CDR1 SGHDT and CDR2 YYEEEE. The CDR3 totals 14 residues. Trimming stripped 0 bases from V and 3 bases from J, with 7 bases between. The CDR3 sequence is CASSLGVFGNTIYF. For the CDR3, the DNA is TGTGCCAGCAGCTTGGGCGTATTTGGAAACACCATATATTTT.

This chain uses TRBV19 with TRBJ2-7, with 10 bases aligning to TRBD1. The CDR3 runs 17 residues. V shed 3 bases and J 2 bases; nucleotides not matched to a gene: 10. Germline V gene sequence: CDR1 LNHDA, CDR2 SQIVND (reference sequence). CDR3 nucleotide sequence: TGTGCCAGTAGTATCCGCTCCCCAGGACAGGGGGCCTACGAGCAGTACTTC. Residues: CASSIRSPGQGAYEQYF.

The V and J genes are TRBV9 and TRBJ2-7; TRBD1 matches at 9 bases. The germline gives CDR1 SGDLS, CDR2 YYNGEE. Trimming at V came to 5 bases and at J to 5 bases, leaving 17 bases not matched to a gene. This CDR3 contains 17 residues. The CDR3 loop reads CASSRPLPGQGGDEQYF. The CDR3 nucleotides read TGTGCCAGCAGTCGACCCCTCCCGGGACAGGGTGGCGACGAGCAGTACTTC.

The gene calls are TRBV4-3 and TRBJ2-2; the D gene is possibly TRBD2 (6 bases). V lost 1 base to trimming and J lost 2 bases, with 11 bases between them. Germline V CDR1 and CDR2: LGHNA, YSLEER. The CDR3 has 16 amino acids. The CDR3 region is CASSQAGTANTGELFF. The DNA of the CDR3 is TGCGCCAGCAGCCAAGCTGGGACTGCTAACACCGGGGAGCTGTTTTTT.

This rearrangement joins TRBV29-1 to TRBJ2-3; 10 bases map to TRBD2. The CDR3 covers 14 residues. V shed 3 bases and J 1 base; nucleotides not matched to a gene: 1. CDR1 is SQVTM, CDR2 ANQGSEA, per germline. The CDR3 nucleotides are TGCAGCGTTGACGGACTAGCGGGCACAGATACGCAGTATTTT. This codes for CSVDGLAGTDTQYF.

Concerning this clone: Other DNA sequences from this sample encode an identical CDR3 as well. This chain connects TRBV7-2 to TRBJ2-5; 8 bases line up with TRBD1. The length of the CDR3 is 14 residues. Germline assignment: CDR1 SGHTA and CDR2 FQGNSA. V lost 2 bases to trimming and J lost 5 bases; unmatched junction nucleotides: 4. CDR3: CASSLNRGRETQYF. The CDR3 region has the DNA TGTGCCAGCAGCTTAAACAGGGGGAGGGAGACCCAGTACTTC.

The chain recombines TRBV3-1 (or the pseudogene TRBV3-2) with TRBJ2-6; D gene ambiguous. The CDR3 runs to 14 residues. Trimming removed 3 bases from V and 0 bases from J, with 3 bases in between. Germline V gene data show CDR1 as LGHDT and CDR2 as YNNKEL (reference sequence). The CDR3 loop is CASSHNSGANVLTF. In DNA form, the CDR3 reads TGTGCCAGCAGCCACAACTCTGGGGCCAACGTCCTGACTTTC.

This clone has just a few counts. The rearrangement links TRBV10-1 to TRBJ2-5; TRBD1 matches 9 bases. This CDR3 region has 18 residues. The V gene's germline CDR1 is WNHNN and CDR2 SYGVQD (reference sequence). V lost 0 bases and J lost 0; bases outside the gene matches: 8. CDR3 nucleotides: TGCGCCAGCAGTGAGTCGGGGACAGGGCCAAATCACCAAGAGACCCAGTACTTC. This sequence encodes CASSESGTGPNHQETQYF.

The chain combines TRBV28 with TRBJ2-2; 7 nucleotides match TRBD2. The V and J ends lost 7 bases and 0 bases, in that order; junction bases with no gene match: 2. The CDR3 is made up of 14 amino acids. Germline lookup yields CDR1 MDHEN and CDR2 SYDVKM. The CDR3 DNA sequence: TGTGCCAGCATAAGCGGGACGAACACCGGGGAGCTGTTTTTT. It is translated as CASISGTNTGELFF.

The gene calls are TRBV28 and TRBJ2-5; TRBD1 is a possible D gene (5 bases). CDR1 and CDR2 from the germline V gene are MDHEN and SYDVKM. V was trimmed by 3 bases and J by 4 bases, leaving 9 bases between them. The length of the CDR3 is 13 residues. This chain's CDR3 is CASSFPGLETQYF. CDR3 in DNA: TGTGCCAGCAGTTTTCCAGGGTTAGAGACCCAGTACTTC.

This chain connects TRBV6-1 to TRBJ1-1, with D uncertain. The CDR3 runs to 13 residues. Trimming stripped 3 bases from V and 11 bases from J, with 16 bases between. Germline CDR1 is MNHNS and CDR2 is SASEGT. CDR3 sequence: CASSEAPPGRAFF. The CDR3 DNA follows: TGTGCCAGCAGTGAGGCCCCCCCAGGCCGGGCTTTCTTT.

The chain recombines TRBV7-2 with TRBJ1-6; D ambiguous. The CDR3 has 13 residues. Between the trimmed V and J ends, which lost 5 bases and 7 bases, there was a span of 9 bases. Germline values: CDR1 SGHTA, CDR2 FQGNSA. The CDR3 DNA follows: TGTGCCAGCAGCCCCGGGGTGAATTCACCCCTCCACTTT. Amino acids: CASSPGVNSPLHF.

The CDR3 loop reads CASSIGLAGGPTRDEQYF. For the CDR3, the DNA is TGTGCCAGTAGTATCGGACTAGCGGGAGGGCCAACGCGAGACGAGCAGTACTTC. The V gene is TRBV19, the J gene TRBJ2-7, with TRBD2 matching 15 bases. Germline loops: CDR1 LNHDA, CDR2 SQIVND (reference sequence). J gave up 5 bases and V 3 bases, and 11 bases lay outside the gene matches. The CDR3 is made up of 18 amino acids.

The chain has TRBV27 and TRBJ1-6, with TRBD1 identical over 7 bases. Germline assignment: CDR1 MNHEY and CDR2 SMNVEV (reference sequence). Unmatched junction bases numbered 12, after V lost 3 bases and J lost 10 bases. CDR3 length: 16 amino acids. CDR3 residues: CASSLDRILPPSPLHF. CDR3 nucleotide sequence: TGTGCCAGCAGTTTGGACAGGATCTTACCTCCCTCACCCCTCCACTTT.

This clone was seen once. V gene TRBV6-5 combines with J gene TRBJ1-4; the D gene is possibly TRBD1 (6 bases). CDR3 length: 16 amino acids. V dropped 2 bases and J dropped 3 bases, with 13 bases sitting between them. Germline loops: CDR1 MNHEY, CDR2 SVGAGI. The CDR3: CASSYRGSLANEKLFF. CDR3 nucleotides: TGTGCCAGCAGTTACAGGGGGTCACTGGCTAATGAAAAACTGTTTTTT.

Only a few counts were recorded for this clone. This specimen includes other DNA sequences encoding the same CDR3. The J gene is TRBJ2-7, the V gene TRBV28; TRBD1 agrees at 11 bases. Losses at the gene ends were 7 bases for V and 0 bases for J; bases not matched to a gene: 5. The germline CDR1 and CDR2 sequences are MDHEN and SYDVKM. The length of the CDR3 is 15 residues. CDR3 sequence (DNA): TGTGCCAGCAATTTGGGGACAGGGGGCTCCTACGAGCAGTACTTC. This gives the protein CASNLGTGGSYEQYF.

CDR3 nucleotide sequence: TGTGCCAGCTCTCCCGGGACAGGGGGCTTGGACTATGGCTACACCTTC. This translates into CASSPGTGGLDYGYTF. J is TRBJ1-2 and V is TRBV18; TRBD1 agrees at 12 bases. With V trimmed by 6 bases and J by 3 bases, 8 bases remained unmatched. The CDR3 contains 16 residues. CDR1 is KGHSH, CDR2 LQKENI, per germline.

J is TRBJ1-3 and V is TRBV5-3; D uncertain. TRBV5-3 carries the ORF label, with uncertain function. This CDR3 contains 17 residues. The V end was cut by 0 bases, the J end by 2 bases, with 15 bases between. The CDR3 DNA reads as TGTGCCAGAAGCTTGGACCCGGGGATGGTCGCTGGAAACACCATATATTTT. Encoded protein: CARSLDPGMVAGNTIYF.

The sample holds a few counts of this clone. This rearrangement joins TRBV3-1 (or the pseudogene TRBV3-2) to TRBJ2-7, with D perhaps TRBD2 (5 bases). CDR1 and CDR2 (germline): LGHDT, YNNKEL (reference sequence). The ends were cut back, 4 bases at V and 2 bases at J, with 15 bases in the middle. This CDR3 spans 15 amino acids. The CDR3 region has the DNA TGTGCCAGCAGCCGGGTAGCGAAAAAGGCCTACGAGCAGTACTTC. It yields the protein CASSRVAKKAYEQYF.